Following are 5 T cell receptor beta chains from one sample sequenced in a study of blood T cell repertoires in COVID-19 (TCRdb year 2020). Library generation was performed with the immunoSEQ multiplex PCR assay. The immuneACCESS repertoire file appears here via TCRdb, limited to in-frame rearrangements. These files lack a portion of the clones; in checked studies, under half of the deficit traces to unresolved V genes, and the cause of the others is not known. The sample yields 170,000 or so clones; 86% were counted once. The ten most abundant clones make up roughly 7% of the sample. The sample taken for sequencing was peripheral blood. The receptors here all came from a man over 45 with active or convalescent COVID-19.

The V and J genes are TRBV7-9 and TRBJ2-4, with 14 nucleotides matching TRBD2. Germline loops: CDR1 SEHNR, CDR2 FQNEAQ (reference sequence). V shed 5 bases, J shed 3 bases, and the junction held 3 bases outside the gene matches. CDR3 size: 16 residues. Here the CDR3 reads CASSLTSGRVKNIQYF. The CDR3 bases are TGTGCCAGCAGCCTGACTAGCGGGAGGGTCAAAAACATTCAGTACTTC.

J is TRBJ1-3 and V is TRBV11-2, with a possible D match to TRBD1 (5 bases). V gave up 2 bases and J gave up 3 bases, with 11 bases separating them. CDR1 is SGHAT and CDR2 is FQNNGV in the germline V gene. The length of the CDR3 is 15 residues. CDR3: CASSLQGGYGNTIYF. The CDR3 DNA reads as TGTGCCAGCAGCTTACAGGGAGGTTATGGAAACACCATATATTTT. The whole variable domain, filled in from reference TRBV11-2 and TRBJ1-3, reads EAGVAQSPRYKIIEKRQSVAFWCNPISGHATLYWYQQILGQGPKLLIQFQNNGVVDDSQLPKDRFSAERLKGVDSTLKIQPAKLEDSAVYLCASSLQGGYGNTIYFGEGSWLTVV.

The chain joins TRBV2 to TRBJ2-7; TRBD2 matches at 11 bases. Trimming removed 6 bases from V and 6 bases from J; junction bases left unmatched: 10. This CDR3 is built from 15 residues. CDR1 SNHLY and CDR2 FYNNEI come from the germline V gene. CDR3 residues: CASRALLAGGPEQYF. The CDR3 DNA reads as TGTGCCAGCAGGGCCCTCTTAGCGGGAGGGCCCGAGCAGTACTTC. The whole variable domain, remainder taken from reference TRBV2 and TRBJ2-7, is EPEVTQTPSHQVTQMGQEVILRCVPISNHLYFYWYRQILGQKVEFLVSFYNNEISEKSEIFDDQFSVERPDGSNFTLKIRSTKLEDSAMYFCASRALLAGGPEQYFGPGTRLTVT.

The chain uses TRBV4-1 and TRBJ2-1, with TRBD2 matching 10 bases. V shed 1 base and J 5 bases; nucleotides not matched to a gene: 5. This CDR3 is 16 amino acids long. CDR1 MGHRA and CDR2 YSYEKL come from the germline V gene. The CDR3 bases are TGCGCCAGCAGCCAAGTACTAGCGGGAAGAGACAATGAGCAGTTCTTC. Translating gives CASSQVLAGRDNEQFF.

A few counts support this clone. The CDR3 nucleotides are TGTGCCATTTCTCGGGGACAGGGTAGGGGATACGGTGGCTACACCTTC. Translation: CAISRGQGRGYGGYTF. The chain has TRBV10-3 and TRBJ1-2; 9 bases match TRBD1. Per the germline V gene, CDR1 is ENHRY and CDR2 is SYGVKD. V lost 9 bases to trimming and J lost 7 bases; unmatched junction nucleotides: 18. The CDR3 covers 16 residues.